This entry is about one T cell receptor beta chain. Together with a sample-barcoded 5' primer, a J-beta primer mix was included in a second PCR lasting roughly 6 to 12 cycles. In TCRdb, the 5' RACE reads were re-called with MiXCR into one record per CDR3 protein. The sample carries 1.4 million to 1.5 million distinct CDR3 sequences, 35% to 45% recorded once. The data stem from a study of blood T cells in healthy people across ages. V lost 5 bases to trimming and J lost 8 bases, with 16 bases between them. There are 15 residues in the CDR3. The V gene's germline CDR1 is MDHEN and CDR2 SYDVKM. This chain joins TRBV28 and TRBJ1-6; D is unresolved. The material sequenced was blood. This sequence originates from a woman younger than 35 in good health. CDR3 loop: CASSRQDLHDSPLHF. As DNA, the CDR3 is TGTGCCAGCAGTCGCCAAGACCTCCATGATTCACCCCTCCACTTT.